This TCR beta chain was sequenced for a study of CD8 T cells in Susac syndrome. Study-level points and caveats: The study's TCR sequencing and HLA analysis drew on a certain number of individuals. That number was acknowledged as relatively small.

V lost 0 bases and J lost 5, with 13 bases in between. CDR3 length: 16 amino acids. Germline CDR1 and CDR2: MGHRA and YSYEKL. In regard to this clonotype: Its specificity is not known.

When the RNA was reverse transcribed, random hexamers were used with an input of roughly 0.5 to 1 ug. Amplification of TCR beta CDR3 used immunoSEQ multiplex PCR across 54 Vbeta and 13 Jbeta. TCRdb fed the immunoSEQ multiplex PCR reads into MiXCR, producing one record per CDR3 protein. The sample includes approximately 110,000 distinct CDR3 sequences, 85% to 95% of them seen just once. Sequencing was carried out using CD8+ T cells from PBMCs. The source of this sequence is a human donor with multiple sclerosis. The genes are TRBV4-1 and TRBJ1-4; a possible D gene is TRBD1 (5 bases). CDR3: CASSQDGGRANEKLFF. The CDR3 nucleotides read TGCGCCAGCAGCCAAGATGGAGGCAGGGCAAATGAAAAACTGTTTTTT.